Detailed here is one T cell receptor (beta chain). Its specificity is not known. The time point was: newly diagnosed GD, antithyroid drugs for less than 3 months. Extracted RNA from PBMCs served as the source of the TCR library. This record belongs to a study of regulatory T cells in long-lasting Graves disease. Whole-study results and caveats: It was in persistent disease that TRBV28, TRBJ1-2 and TRBJ2-5 were favored.

Combining iRepertoire HTBI primers with Arm-PCR of CDR3 regions, the authors built TCR beta libraries. Per the authors' pipeline: Across all samples, about 59 TRBV segments and 14 TRBJ segments were identified. TCRdb ran MiXCR on the multiplex PCR reads and lists one entry per CDR3 protein. It is TCRdb's table, rather than the study itself, that gives the V and J calls and clone size. The sample lists fewer than 500,000 distinct CDR3 sequences; around 15% were seen once. Germline V lookup: CDR1 SGHRS, CDR2 YFSETQ. The CDR3 covers 15 residues. V was clipped by 4 bases and J by 3 bases; unmatched bases: 6. These data also featured in a second study, about T cells in Graves' hyperthyroidism and ophthalmopathy.

The chain uses TRBV5-1 and TRBJ2-5; the match to TRBD1 covers 10 bases. The sequencing here drew on peripheral blood mononuclear cells (PBMCs), taken at new diagnosis, from a patient treated with antithyroid drugs. The receptor comes from a man in his forties or fifties with Graves disease. As DNA, the CDR3 is TGCGCCAGCAGCCGGACAGGGGGTCGGGAAGAGACCCAGTACTTC. Amino acids: CASSRTGGREETQYF.